This entry features one T cell receptor beta chain sequence. Germline CDR1 SGHNT, CDR2 YYREEE (reference sequence). The CDR3 consists of 14 residues. V lost 9 bases and J 1 base, leaving 16 bases between the germline ends. This sample is part of a study of blood T cell repertoires in COVID-19. The wider study: Samples of COVID-19 (acute and convalescent) were obtained from the United States, Italy and Spain.

In the study's own analysis: How many nucleated cells were present was estimated from reference gene primer amplification. Assay: immunoSEQ multiplex PCR; the TCRdb copy retains only in-frame clones and omits some. Clone size and the V and J calls come from that table; the DNA yielded D and trimming. This table has about 400,000 clones, just over 85% appearing once. This receptor was identified in a woman aged 25 to 45 with active or convalescent COVID-19. The specimen was peripheral blood. This chain uses TRBV5-4 with TRBJ1-1; possible D gene TRBD1, 6 bases. CDR3 region: CATLPLQGNTEAFF. Written as DNA, the CDR3 is TGTGCCACCCTTCCGTTACAGGGGAACACTGAAGCTTTCTTT.